This record looks at one T cell receptor beta chain sequence and its context. Assay used: immunoSEQ multiplex PCR; TCRdb lists only in-frame clones, some missing. The top ten hold 0.6% to 0.9% of the sample, which has 150,000 to 250,000 clones, about 93% seen once. Germline V gene data show CDR1 as SGHAT and CDR2 as FQNNGV. The CDR3 totals 16 residues. Trimming removed 5 bases at V and 7 bases at J, with 23 bases between. This sample stems from a study of blood T cell repertoires in COVID-19. Sequencing was carried out using peripheral blood. The chain couples TRBV11-2 to TRBJ1-2; D possibly corresponds to TRBD1 (6 bases). This clonotype was obtained from a man aged 25 to 45 with COVID-19, enrolled during active disease. In nucleotides, the CDR3 is TGTGCCAGCAGCCCTAGGGTCCTGCAGGGGCAGGCTGGCTACACCTTC. Protein product: CASSPRVLQGQAGYTF. The full variable domain, in which reference TRBV11-2 and TRBJ1-2 provide the parts outside the CDR3, is EAGVAQSPRYKIIEKRQSVAFWCNPISGHATLYWYQQILGQGPKLLIQFQNNGVVDDSQLPKDRFSAERLKGVDSTLKIQPAKLEDSAVYLCASSPRVLQGQAGYTFGSGTRLTVV.